The 26 T cell receptor beta chains presented below share a single source sample, sequenced in a study of T cell changes during pregnancy in multiple sclerosis. Profiling relied on immunoSEQ multiplex PCR, and the TCRdb table lists in-frame clones only, not all of them. This sample has some 60,000 clones; just under 90% occur once, and the top ten carry 5.3%. The sample consisted of peripheral blood from another person, used as feeder cells. Every receptor here comes from a human donor whose cells served as feeder cells for cultures in a pregnancy study.

This clone was found once. V gene TRBV6-5 combines with J gene TRBJ2-7; 11 nucleotides agree with TRBD1. The V gene's germline CDR1 is MNHEY and CDR2 SVGAGI. The CDR3 totals 15 residues. The V and J ends lost 2 bases and 5 bases, in that order; junction bases with no gene match: 5. The CDR3 DNA reads as TGTGCCAGCAGTTACCGGGGACAGGGGGGCAACGAGCAGTACTTC. Its protein is CASSYRGQGGNEQYF.

V and J are TRBV7-9 and TRBJ1-2; no clear D gene. Looked up from germline, CDR1 is SEHNR and CDR2 is FQNEAQ (reference sequence). CDR3 size: 19 residues. V dropped 4 bases and J dropped 4 bases, with 28 bases sitting between them. In DNA form, the CDR3 reads TGTGCCAGCAGCTCTCTAGGCGGCAGGACCGACGAAACTTTCTATGGCTACACCTTC. As protein: CASSSLGGRTDETFYGYTF.

This clone was seen more than once but under ten times. The genes are TRBV6-4 and TRBJ2-1, with 7 bases that match TRBD1. V trimming: 3 bases; J trimming: 2 bases; junction bases outside the gene matches: 4. Germline V gene data show CDR1 as MRHNA and CDR2 as SNTAGT. The CDR3 covers 15 residues. The CDR3 DNA sequence: TGTGCCAGCAGTGAAGCGCAGGGGGCCTACAATGAGCAGTTCTTC. The encoded protein is CASSEAQGAYNEQFF.

The rearrangement joins TRBV4-2 to TRBJ1-2; weak D call: TRBD1 (6 bases). Between the trimmed V and J ends, which lost 0 bases and 4 bases, there was a span of 12 bases. This CDR3 region has 15 residues. Germline V gene sequence: CDR1 LGHNA, CDR2 YNFKEQ. The CDR3: CASSQDLGQPYGYTF. CDR3 nucleotides: TGTGCCAGCAGCCAAGATCTAGGACAGCCCTATGGCTACACCTTC.

The chain is built from TRBV2 and TRBJ2-7; 9 bases are shared with TRBD1. The CDR3 is 11 amino acids. The J segment lost 6 bases and the V segment lost 9 bases, leaving 3 bases of the junction unmatched. Germline CDR1 and CDR2: SNHLY and FYNNEI. CDR3 protein: CASRTGVEQYF. In DNA, the CDR3 is TGTGCCAGTCGGACAGGGGTCGAGCAGTACTTC. Supplemented by reference TRBV2 and TRBJ2-7, the full variable domain reads EPEVTQTPSHQVTQMGQEVILRCVPISNHLYFYWYRQILGQKVEFLVSFYNNEISEKSEIFDDQFSVERPDGSNFTLKIRSTKLEDSAMYFCASRTGVEQYFGPGTRLTVT.

J is TRBJ2-1 and V is TRBV9, with 9 bases matching TRBD2. The junction had 8 bases not matched to a gene; V was cut back by 0 bases and J by 4 bases. This CDR3 comprises 17 residues. Per germline, CDR1 SGDLS and CDR2 YYNGEE. CDR3 DNA: TGTGCCAGCAGCGTAGTGTCCAGCGGGGGGAAGTACAATGAGCAGTTCTTC. This encodes CASSVVSSGGKYNEQFF.

The chain employs TRBV7-2 and TRBJ1-2; 7 nucleotides line up with TRBD1. Germline values: CDR1 SGHTA, CDR2 FQGNSA. This CDR3 comprises 16 residues. The J segment lost 2 bases and the V segment lost 5 bases, leaving 11 bases of the junction unmatched. CDR3: CASSGGTAIKNYGYTF. CDR3 DNA sequence: TGTGCCAGCAGCGGGGGGACAGCCATTAAAAACTATGGCTACACCTTC. The whole variable domain, remainder taken from reference TRBV7-2 and TRBJ1-2, is GAGVSQSPSNKVTEKGKDVELRCDPISGHTALYWYRQSLGQGLEFLIYFQGNSAPDKSGLPSDRFSAERTGGSVSTLTIQRTQQEDSAVYLCASSGGTAIKNYGYTFGSGTRLTVV.

CDR3 DNA: TGTGCCAGCAGTTACTCGAACCTTAATTCACCCCTCCACTTT. As protein: CASSYSNLNSPLHF. The chain links TRBV6-5 to TRBJ1-6; D uncertain. Trimming shortened V by 0 bases and J by 6 bases, and 6 bases separated the two germline ends. The CDR3 has 14 amino acids. The germline V gene encodes CDR1 MNHEY and CDR2 SVGAGI.

The CDR3: CASALGNEQFF. CDR3 nucleotide sequence: TGTGCCAGCGCGCTTGGGAATGAGCAGTTCTTC. The genes are TRBV25-1 and TRBJ2-1, with D unclear. The CDR3 runs to 11 residues. V was clipped by 8 bases and J by 7 bases, with 9 bases between them. Germline V gene lookup returns CDR1 MGHDK and CDR2 SYGVNS.

The chain has TRBV10-3 and TRBJ2-7; D tentatively fits TRBD1 or TRBD2 (5 bases each). There are 14 residues in the CDR3. Trimming removed 5 bases at V and 0 bases at J, with 11 bases between. CDR1 is ENHRY and CDR2 is SYGVKD in the germline V gene. CDR3 coding DNA: TGTGCCATCAGTCCGGGACCCTACTCCTACGAGCAGTACTTC. It yields the protein CAISPGPYSYEQYF.

J is TRBJ1-4 and V is TRBV4-2; D is possibly TRBD1 (5 bases). The V and J ends lost 4 bases and 4 bases respectively, with 10 bases between them. This CDR3 has 14 amino acids. Looked up from germline, CDR1 is LGHNA and CDR2 is YNFKEQ. CDR3 bases: TGTGCCAGCAGCCCCCAGGGTAATAATGAAAAACTGTTTTTT. It translates to CASSPQGNNEKLFF.

J is TRBJ1-1 and V is TRBV7-3, with 7 bases matching TRBD1. Germline-derived CDR1 and CDR2 are SGHTA and FQGTGA. This CDR3 region has 16 residues. The V gene end was trimmed by 1 base and the J gene end by 4 bases; junction bases not matched to a gene: 9. CDR3 nucleotide sequence: TGTGCCAGCAGCTTAAGGGCACAGGGGAGGAGCACTGAAGCTTTCTTT. Protein product: CASSLRAQGRSTEAFF.

The gene calls are TRBV5-1 and TRBJ2-6; D is perhaps TRBD2 (5 bases). Germline V gives CDR1 SGHRS, CDR2 YFSETQ. This CDR3 spans 18 amino acids. V was clipped by 0 bases and J by 1 base, with 14 bases between them. The CDR3 DNA sequence: TGCGCCAGCAGCTTGGAAGGAGGATATCCTTCTGGGGCCAACGTCCTGACTTTC. The encoded protein is CASSLEGGYPSGANVLTF.

The V gene is TRBV11-2, the J gene TRBJ2-7; the D gene could be TRBD1 or TRBD2 (5 bases each). Germline CDR1 reads SGHAT; CDR2 reads FQNNGV. This CDR3 is built from 15 residues. The V end lost 5 bases, the J end lost 2 bases, and 16 bases lay between the germline ends. The CDR3 DNA reads as TGTGCCAGCAGCGCAATCCGGGACCGACCCTACGAGCAGTACTTC. This sequence encodes CASSAIRDRPYEQYF. The full variable domain, in which reference TRBV11-2 and TRBJ2-7 provide the parts outside the CDR3, is EAGVAQSPRYKIIEKRQSVAFWCNPISGHATLYWYQQILGQGPKLLIQFQNNGVVDDSQLPKDRFSAERLKGVDSTLKIQPAKLEDSAVYLCASSAIRDRPYEQYFGPGTRLTVT.

The chain's CDR3 is CAWSVVNTGELFF. CDR3 DNA sequence: TGTGCCTGGAGTGTGGTGAACACCGGGGAGCTGTTTTTT. J is TRBJ2-2 and V is TRBV30; D remains unclear. The V end was cut by 0 bases, the J end by 1 base, with 3 bases between. The CDR3 is made up of 13 amino acids. Germline V gives CDR1 GTSNPN, CDR2 SVGIG (reference sequence).

The chain carries TRBV5-5 and TRBJ1-4, with 8 bases matching TRBD1. Germline V gives CDR1 SGHKS, CDR2 YYEKEE (reference sequence). The CDR3 runs to 19 residues. V trimming: 0 bases; J trimming: 8 bases; junction bases outside the gene matches: 18. The DNA for the CDR3 is TGTGCCAGCAGCTTGGGCCAGGGGGCTATCTCAACTATAACCGAAAAACTGTTTTTT. It is translated as CASSLGQGAISTITEKLFF.

The CDR3 sequence is CASSYSVPNTEAFF. CDR3 in DNA: TGTGCCAGCAGTTACTCGGTCCCGAACACTGAAGCTTTCTTT. The chain has TRBV6-5 and TRBJ1-1; no reliable D call. Trimming removed 0 bases from V and 1 base from J, with 6 bases in between. CDR3 length: 14 amino acids. CDR1 is MNHEY, CDR2 SVGAGI, per germline.

The chain uses TRBV25-1 and TRBJ1-2, with 7 bases that match TRBD1. Germline CDR1 reads MGHDK; CDR2 reads SYGVNS. The CDR3 has 16 amino acids. With V trimmed by 4 bases and J by 2 bases, 10 bases remained unmatched. CDR3 amino acids: CASSGELQGPNYGYTF. DNA for the CDR3: TGTGCCAGCAGTGGGGAATTACAGGGGCCAAACTATGGCTACACCTTC.

The chain couples TRBV5-1 to TRBJ1-2; 11 positions match TRBD1. Unmatched junction bases numbered 9, after V lost 1 base and J lost 4 bases. CDR1 and CDR2 (germline): SGHRS, YFSETQ. The CDR3 has 17 amino acids. The CDR3, as DNA: TGCGCCAGCAGCTTGACCGGGACAGGGGGATCTCTCTATGGCTACACCTTC. This translates into CASSLTGTGGSLYGYTF.

V is TRBV5-1 and J is TRBJ2-6; either TRBD1 or TRBD2 may supply D (6 bases each). There are 17 residues in the CDR3. Trimming stripped 0 bases from V and 2 bases from J, with 12 bases between. Germline CDR1 reads SGHRS; CDR2 reads YFSETQ. CDR3 sequence (DNA): TGCGCCAGCAGCTTGGGCCCGGGGGCGACTGGGGCCAACGTCCTGACTTTC. Translation: CASSLGPGATGANVLTF.

The rearrangement links TRBV18 to TRBJ1-3, with 12 bases that match TRBD1. CDR1 and CDR2 from the germline V gene are KGHSH and LQKENI. This CDR3 has 15 residues. V was clipped by 0 bases and J by 7 bases; unmatched bases: 1. CDR3 bases: TGTGCCAGCTCACCACCGGGACAGGGGGCGAACACCATATATTTT. Translated, it gives CASSPPGQGANTIYF.

This chain joins TRBV10-3 and TRBJ1-5, with D uncertain. The CDR3 spans 12 residues. V lost 2 bases and J lost 6, with 5 bases in between. Per germline, CDR1 ENHRY and CDR2 SYGVKD. The CDR3 here is CAISEIGQPQHF. The CDR3 DNA reads as TGTGCCATCAGTGAGATCGGTCAGCCCCAGCATTTT.

V gene TRBV20-1 combines with J gene TRBJ2-3; D unclear. Germline CDR1 DFQATT, CDR2 SNEGSKA (reference sequence). This CDR3 is built from 11 residues. Trimming removed 3 bases at V and 5 bases at J, with 6 bases between. The CDR3 bases are TGCAGTGCTAGCGCACGAGATACGCAGTATTTT. It specifies CSASARDTQYF.

This clone was seen only once. The genes are TRBV10-3 and TRBJ1-2; D unclear. The CDR3 is 17 residues long. The V and J ends lost 0 bases and 2 bases respectively, with 16 bases between them. Germline-derived CDR1 and CDR2 are ENHRY and SYGVKD. In DNA form, the CDR3 reads TGTGCCATCAGTGAGTCGCCCTCGAAAGGAGCGAACTATGGCTACACCTTC. Its protein is CAISESPSKGANYGYTF.

The CDR3 sequence is CASSPVSQGDEQFF. The CDR3 DNA sequence: TGTGCCAGCAGCCCGGTGTCACAGGGGGATGAGCAGTTCTTC. The chain links TRBV21-1 to TRBJ2-1; the table's D call, TRBD1, has no DNA check behind it. TRBV21-1 is reported as a pseudogene. The CDR3 is made up of 14 amino acids.

The chain recombines TRBV7-3 with TRBJ1-1; D gene unclear. V was cut by 3 bases and J by 5 bases, with 10 bases left in between. The CDR3 loop spans 13 amino acids. Per germline, CDR1 SGHTA and CDR2 FQGTGA. CDR3: CASSFTVGTEAFF. CDR3 coding DNA: TGTGCCAGCAGCTTTACGGTGGGAACTGAAGCTTTCTTT.